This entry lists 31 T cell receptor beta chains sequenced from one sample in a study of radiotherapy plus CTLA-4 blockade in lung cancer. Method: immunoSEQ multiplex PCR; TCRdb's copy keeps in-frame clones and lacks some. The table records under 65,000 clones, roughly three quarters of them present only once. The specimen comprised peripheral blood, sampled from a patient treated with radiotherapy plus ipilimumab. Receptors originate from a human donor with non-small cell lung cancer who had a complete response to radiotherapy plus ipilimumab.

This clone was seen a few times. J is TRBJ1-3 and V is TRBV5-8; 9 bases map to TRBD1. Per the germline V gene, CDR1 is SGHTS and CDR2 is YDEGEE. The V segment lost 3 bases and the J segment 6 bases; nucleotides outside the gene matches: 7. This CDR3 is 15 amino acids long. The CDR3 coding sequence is TGTGCCAGCAGCTCTGGGACAGGGCCCTTAAACACCATATATTTT. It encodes CASSSGTGPLNTIYF.

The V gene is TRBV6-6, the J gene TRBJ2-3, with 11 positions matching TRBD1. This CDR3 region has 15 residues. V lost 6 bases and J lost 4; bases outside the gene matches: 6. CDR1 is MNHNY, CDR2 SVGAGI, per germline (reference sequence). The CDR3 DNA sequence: TGTGCCAGCAGGGGCGGGACAGGGGGTTCAGATACGCAGTATTTT. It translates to CASRGGTGGSDTQYF.

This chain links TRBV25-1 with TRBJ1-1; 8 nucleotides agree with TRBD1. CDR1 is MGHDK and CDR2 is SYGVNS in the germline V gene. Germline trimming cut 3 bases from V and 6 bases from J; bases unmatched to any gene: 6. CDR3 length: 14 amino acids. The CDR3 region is CASSDRQGRAEAFF. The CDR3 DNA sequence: TGTGCCAGCAGTGACCGACAGGGGCGGGCTGAAGCTTTCTTT.

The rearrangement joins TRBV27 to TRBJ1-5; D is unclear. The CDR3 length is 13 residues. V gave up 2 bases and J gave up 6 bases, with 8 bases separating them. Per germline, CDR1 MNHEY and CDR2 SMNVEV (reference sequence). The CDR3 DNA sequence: TGTGCCAGCAGTTTACTCCGGGGTCAGCCCCAGCATTTT. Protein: CASSLLRGQPQHF.

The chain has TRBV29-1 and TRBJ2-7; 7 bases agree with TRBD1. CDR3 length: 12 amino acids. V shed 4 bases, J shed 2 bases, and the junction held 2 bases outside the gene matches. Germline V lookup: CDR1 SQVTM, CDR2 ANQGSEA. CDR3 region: CSVGQGAYEQYF. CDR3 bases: TGCAGCGTTGGGCAGGGGGCCTACGAGCAGTACTTC.

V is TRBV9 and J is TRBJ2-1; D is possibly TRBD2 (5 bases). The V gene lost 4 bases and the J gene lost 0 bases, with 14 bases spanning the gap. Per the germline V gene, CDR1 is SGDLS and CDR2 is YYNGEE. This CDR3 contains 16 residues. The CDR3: CASSHRTGSSYNEQFF. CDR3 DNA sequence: TGTGCCAGCAGCCACCGGACTGGGAGCTCCTACAATGAGCAGTTCTTC.

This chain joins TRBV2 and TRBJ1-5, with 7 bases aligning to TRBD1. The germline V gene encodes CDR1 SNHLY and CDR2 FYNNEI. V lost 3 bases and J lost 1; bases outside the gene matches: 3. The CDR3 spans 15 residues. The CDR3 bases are TGTGCCAGCAGTGAGACAGGGATCAGCAATCAGCCCCAGCATTTT. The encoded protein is CASSETGISNQPQHF.

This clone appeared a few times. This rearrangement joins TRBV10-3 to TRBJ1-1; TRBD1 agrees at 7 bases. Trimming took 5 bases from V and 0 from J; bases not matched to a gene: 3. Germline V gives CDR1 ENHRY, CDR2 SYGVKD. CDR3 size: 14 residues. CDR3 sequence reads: CAISTDRMNTEAFF. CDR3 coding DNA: TGTGCCATCAGTACGGACAGGATGAACACTGAAGCTTTCTTT.

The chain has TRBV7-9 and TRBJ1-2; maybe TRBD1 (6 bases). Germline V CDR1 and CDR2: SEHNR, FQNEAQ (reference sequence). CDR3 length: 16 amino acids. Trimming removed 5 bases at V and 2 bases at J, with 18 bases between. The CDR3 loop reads CASSQRTVRVNYGYTF. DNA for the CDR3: TGTGCCAGCAGCCAAAGGACAGTTCGGGTGAACTATGGCTACACCTTC.

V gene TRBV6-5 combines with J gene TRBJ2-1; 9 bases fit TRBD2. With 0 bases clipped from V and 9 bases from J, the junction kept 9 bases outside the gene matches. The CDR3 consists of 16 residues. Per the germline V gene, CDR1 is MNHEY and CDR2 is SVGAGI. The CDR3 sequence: CASSYSKAGGPGEQFF. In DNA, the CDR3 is TGTGCCAGCAGTTACTCGAAGGCGGGGGGGCCTGGTGAGCAGTTCTTC.

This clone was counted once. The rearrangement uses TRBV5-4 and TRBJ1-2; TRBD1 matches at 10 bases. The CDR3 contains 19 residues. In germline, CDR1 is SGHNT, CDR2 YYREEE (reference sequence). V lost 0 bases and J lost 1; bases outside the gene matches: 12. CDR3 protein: CASSLDFGTGVPDNYGYTF. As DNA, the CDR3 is TGTGCCAGCAGCTTGGATTTTGGGACAGGGGTTCCAGATAACTATGGCTACACCTTC. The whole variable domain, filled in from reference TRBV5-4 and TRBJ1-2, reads ETGVTQSPTHLIKTRGQQVTLRCSSQSGHNTVSWYQQALGQGPQFIFQYYREEENGRGNFPPRFSGLQFPNYSSELNVNALELDDSALYLCASSLDFGTGVPDNYGYTFGSGTRLTVV.

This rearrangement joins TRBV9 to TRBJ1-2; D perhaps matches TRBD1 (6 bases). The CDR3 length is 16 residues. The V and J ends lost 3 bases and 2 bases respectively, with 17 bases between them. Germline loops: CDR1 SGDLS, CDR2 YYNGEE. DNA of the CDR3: TGTGCCAGCAGCGCGCCCCCCGCTGGGGGCAACTATGGCTACACCTTC. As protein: CASSAPPAGGNYGYTF. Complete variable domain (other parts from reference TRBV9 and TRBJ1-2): DSGVTQTPKHLITATGQRVTLRCSPRSGDLSVYWYQQSLDQGLQFLIQYYNGEERAKGNILERFSAQQFPDLHSELNLSSLELGDSALYFCASSAPPAGGNYGYTFGSGTRLTVV.

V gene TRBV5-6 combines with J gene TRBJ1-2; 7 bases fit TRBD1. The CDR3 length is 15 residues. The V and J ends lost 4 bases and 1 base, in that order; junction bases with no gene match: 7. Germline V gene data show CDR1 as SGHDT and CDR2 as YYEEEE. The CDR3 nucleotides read TGTGCCAGCAGCAGACAGGGCTTCATTAACTATGGCTACACCTTC. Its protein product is CASSRQGFINYGYTF. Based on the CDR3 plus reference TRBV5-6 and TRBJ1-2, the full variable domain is DAGVTQSPTHLIKTRGQQVTLRCSPKSGHDTVSWYQQALGQGPQFIFQYYEEEERQRGNFPDRFSGHQFPNYSSELNVNALLLGDSALYLCASSRQGFINYGYTFGSGTRLTVV.

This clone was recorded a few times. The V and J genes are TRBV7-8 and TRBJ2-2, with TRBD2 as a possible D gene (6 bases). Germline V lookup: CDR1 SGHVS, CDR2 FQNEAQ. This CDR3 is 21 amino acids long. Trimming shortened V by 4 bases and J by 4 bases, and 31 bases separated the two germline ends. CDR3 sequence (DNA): TGTGCCAGCAGCTCCCGCGACTTTCTAGCGCTTTCTTCCTTCGGCACCGGGGAGCTGTTTTTT. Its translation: CASSSRDFLALSSFGTGELFF.

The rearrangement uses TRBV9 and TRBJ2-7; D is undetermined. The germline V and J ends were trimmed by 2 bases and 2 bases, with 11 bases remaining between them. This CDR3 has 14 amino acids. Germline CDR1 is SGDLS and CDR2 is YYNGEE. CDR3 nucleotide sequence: TGTGCCAGCAGCGTGACACAGAGCCCCTACGAGCAGTACTTC. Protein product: CASSVTQSPYEQYF.

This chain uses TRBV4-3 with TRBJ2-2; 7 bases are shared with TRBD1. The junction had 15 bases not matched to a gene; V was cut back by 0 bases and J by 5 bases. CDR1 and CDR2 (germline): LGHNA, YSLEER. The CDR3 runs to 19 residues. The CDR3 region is CASSQEGSTGSLGTGELFF. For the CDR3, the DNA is TGCGCCAGCAGCCAAGAAGGCTCGACAGGGTCGTTAGGGACCGGGGAGCTGTTTTTT.

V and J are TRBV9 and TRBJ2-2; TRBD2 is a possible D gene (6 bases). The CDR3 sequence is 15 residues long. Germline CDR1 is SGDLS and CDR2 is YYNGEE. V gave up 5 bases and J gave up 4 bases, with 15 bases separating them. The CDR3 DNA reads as TGTGCCAGCAGACGGGGGACGGGCGGCACCGGGGAGCTGTTTTTT. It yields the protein CASRRGTGGTGELFF.

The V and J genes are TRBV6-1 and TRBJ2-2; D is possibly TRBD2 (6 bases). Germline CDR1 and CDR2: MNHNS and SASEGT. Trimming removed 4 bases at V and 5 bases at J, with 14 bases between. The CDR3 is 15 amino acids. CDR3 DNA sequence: TGTGCCAGCAGTGTATCGGGGGTCTGGACCGGGGAGCTGTTTTTT. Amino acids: CASSVSGVWTGELFF.

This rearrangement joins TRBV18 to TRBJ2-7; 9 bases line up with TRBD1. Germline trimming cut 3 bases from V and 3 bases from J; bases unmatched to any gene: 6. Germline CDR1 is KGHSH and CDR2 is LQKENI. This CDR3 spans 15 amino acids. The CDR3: CASSPPGQGYYEQYF. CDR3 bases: TGTGCCAGCTCACCGCCGGGACAGGGTTACTACGAGCAGTACTTC.

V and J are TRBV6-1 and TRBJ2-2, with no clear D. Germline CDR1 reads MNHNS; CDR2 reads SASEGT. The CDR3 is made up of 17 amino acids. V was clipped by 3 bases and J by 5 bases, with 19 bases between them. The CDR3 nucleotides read TGTGCCAGCAGTGACCTACATGACATAGTCACTACCGGGGAGCTGTTTTTT. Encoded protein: CASSDLHDIVTTGELFF.

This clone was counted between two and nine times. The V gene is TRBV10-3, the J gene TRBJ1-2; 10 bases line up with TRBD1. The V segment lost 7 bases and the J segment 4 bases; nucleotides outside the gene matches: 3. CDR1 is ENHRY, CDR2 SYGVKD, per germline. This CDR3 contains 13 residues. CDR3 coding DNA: TGTGCCATCAACCGGGACAGGGGCTATGGCTACACCTTC. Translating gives CAINRDRGYGYTF.

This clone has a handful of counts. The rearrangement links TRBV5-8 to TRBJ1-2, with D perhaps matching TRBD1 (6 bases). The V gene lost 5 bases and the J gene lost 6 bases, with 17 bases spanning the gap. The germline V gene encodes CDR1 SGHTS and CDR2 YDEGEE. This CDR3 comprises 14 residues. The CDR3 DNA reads TGTGCCAGCAGTTGGGGAGGGGGGAGCCATGGCTACACCTTC. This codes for CASSWGGGSHGYTF.

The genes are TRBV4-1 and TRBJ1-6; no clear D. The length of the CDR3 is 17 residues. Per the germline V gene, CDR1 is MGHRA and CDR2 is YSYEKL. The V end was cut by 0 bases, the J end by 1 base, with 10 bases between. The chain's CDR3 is CASSQDGRGSYNSPLHF. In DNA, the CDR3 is TGCGCCAGCAGCCAAGACGGTCGAGGTTCCTATAATTCACCCCTCCACTTT.

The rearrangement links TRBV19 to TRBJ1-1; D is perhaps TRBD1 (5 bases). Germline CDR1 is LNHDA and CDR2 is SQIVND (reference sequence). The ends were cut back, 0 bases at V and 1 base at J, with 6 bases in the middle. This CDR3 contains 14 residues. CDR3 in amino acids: CASSIDRANTEAFF. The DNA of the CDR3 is TGTGCCAGTAGTATAGACAGGGCGAACACTGAAGCTTTCTTT.

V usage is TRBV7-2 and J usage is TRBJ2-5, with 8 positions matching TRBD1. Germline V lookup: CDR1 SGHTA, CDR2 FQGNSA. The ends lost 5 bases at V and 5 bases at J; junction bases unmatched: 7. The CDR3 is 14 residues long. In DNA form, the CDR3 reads TGTGCCAGCAGCCCCCCAGGGGGCAGGGAGACCCAGTACTTC. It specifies CASSPPGGRETQYF.

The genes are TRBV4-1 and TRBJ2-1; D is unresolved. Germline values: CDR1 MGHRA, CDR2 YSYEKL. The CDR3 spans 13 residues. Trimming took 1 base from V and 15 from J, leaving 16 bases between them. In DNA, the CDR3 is TGCGCCAGCAGCCAAGGTGCTCCCCCCGAGTGGTTCTTC. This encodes CASSQGAPPEWFF.

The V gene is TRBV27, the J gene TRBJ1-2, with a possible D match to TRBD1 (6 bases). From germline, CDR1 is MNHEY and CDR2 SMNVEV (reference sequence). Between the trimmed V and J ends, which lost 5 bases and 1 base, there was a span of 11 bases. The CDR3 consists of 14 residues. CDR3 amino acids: CASSADSINYGYTF. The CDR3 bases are TGTGCCAGCAGTGCGGACAGCATTAACTATGGCTACACCTTC.

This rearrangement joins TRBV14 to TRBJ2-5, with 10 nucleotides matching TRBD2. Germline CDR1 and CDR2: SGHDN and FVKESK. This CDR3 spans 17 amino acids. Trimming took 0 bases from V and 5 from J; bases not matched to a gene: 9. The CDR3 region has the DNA TGTGCCAGCAGCCAAGATAGCAAGCGGGGGGGCCGTGAGACCCAGTACTTC. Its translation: CASSQDSKRGGRETQYF. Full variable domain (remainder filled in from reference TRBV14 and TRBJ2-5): EAGVTQFPSHSVIEKGQTVTLRCDPISGHDNLYWYRRVMGKEIKFLLHFVKESKQDESGMPNNRFLAERTGGTYSTLKVQPAELEDSGVYFCASSQDSKRGGRETQYFGPGTRLLVL.

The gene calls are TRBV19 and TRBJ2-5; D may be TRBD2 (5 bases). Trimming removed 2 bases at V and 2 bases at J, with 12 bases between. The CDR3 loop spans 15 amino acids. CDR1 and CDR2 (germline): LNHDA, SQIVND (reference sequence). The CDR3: CASSIPLGGQETQYF. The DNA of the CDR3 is TGTGCCAGTAGTATACCACTTGGCGGGCAAGAGACCCAGTACTTC. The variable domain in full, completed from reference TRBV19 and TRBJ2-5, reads DGGITQSPKYLFRKEGQNVTLSCEQNLNHDAMYWYRQDPGQGLRLIYYSQIVNDFQKGDIAEGYSVSREKKESFPLTVTSAQKNPTAFYLCASSIPLGGQETQYFGPGTRLLVL.

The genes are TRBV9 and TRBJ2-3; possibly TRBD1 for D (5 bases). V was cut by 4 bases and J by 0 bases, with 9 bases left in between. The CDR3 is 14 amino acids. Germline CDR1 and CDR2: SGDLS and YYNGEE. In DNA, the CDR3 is TGTGCCAGCAGCACAGGACAAAGCACAGATACGCAGTATTTT. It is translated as CASSTGQSTDTQYF.

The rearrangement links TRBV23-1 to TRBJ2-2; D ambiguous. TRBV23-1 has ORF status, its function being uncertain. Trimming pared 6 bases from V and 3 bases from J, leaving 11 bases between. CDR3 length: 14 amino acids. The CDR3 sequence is CASSMLRYTGELFF. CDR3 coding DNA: TGCGCCAGCAGCATGCTGCGGTACACCGGGGAGCTGTTTTTT.